The clone carrying this TCR beta chain was seen a few times. Its antigen remains unknown. This CDR3 is built from 13 residues. The V end lost 4 bases, the J end lost 0 bases, and 10 bases lay between the germline ends. CDR1 SQVTM and CDR2 ANQGSEA come from the germline V gene. The data derive from a study of beta chain features in type 1 diabetes. Whole-study findings and limits: Insertions were fewer and deletions more numerous at VDJ junctions in type 1 diabetes patients.

The isolated RNA, all of it, was reverse transcribed, so expressed TCRB transcripts were what got sequenced. It was found that naive, central memory and regulatory T cell samples averaged around 3.8 million reads. Only in-frame clones appear in the TCRdb table, and some are missing; sequencing was by immunoSEQ multiplex PCR. The repertoire holds about 290,000 clones, around 7.3% seen once, with roughly 1% in the top ten. The source is a woman in her late teens or twenties in good health. Sequenced material: central memory CD4+ T cells from blood. The genes are TRBV29-1 and TRBJ2-7, with D hard to call. For the CDR3, the DNA is TGCAGCGTTGCTGGGTTGAACTCCTACGAGCAGTACTTC. This encodes CSVAGLNSYEQYF.